The 3 T cell receptor beta chains presented below share a single source sample, sequenced in a study of blood T cell repertoires in COVID-19. Sequencing used immunoSEQ multiplex PCR; TCRdb keeps in-frame clones, though not all of them. The profile shows some 150,000 clones, around 86% of them singletons. The sample consisted of peripheral blood. The receptors were gathered from a woman older than 75 in a cohort sampled during active or convalescent COVID-19.

The chain is built from TRBV4-1 and TRBJ2-5; 12 bases fit TRBD2. V shed 5 bases and J 4 bases; nucleotides not matched to a gene: 5. The CDR3 is 15 amino acids. Germline CDR1 is MGHRA and CDR2 is YSYEKL. The CDR3 DNA is TGCGCCAGCAGCGCCCCGACTAGCGGGGGAGAGACCCAGTACTTC. Its protein product is CASSAPTSGGETQYF.

V usage is TRBV29-1 and J usage is TRBJ2-2; D possibly corresponds to TRBD2 (5 bases). This CDR3 region has 15 residues. The germline CDR1 and CDR2 sequences are SQVTM and ANQGSEA. V lost 6 bases, J lost 3 bases, and 17 bases lay in between. The CDR3, as DNA: TGCAGCGTCCAGAAAGGAGGAGTTTACACCGGGGAGCTGTTTTTT. This translates into CSVQKGGVYTGELFF.

This clone came up a few times. J is TRBJ1-1 and V is TRBV12-3 or TRBV12-4; weak D call: TRBD1 (5 bases). CDR3 size: 13 residues. The V and J ends lost 8 bases and 3 bases respectively, with 13 bases between them. This CDR3 is CASGWGVDTEAFF. Here the CDR3 DNA reads TGTGCCAGCGGGTGGGGGGTGGACACTGAAGCTTTCTTT.